The 9 T cell receptor beta chains below come from one sample, sequenced in a study of OX40 agonist ivuxolimab in advanced cancers. Here immunoSEQ multiplex PCR was the method, and the copy in TCRdb shows in-frame clones only, minus some. The sample lists 30,000 or so clones, roughly nine tenths occurring once. The sample in question was CD4+ or CD8+ T cells sorted from blood, obtained in a trial of the OX40 agonist ivuxolimab. These receptor sequences come from an adult with an advanced solid tumor such as melanoma, head and neck, liver or kidney cancer.

The CDR3 spells CASSSTGEGTDTQYF. The CDR3 coding sequence is TGTGCCAGTAGTTCTACAGGGGAAGGGACAGATACGCAGTATTTT. This chain uses TRBV19 with TRBJ2-3; 7 bases fit TRBD1. CDR1 and CDR2 (germline): LNHDA, SQIVND (reference sequence). Germline trimming cut 5 bases from V and 3 bases from J; bases unmatched to any gene: 8. This CDR3 is built from 15 residues.

The chain uses TRBV5-6 and TRBJ2-5; D call uncertain. The V gene lost 0 bases and the J gene lost 7 bases, with 13 bases spanning the gap. The germline gives CDR1 SGHDT, CDR2 YYEEEE. This CDR3 is built from 14 residues. The CDR3 bases are TGTGCCAGCAGCTTGGTAACCTTGGTCGCGACCCAGTACTTC. Translated, it gives CASSLVTLVATQYF.

V is TRBV6-5 and J is TRBJ2-7; D unresolved. Deletions cut 5 bases from V and 0 bases from J, with 5 bases between. The CDR3 spans 12 residues. Germline V lookup: CDR1 MNHEY, CDR2 SVGAGI. The chain's CDR3 is CASSIDSYEQYF. CDR3 sequence (DNA): TGTGCCAGCAGTATAGACTCCTACGAGCAGTACTTC.

A single count supports this clone. This sequence joins TRBV10-2 and TRBJ2-7, with D unresolved. The CDR3 totals 14 residues. The germline V gene has CDR1 WSHSY and CDR2 SAAADI. Deletions cut 1 base from V and 0 bases from J, with 7 bases between. CDR3 sequence (DNA): TGCGCCAGCAGTGAGTTTGGGTACTCCTACGAGCAGTACTTC. It specifies CASSEFGYSYEQYF.

This chain connects TRBV9 to TRBJ2-1, with 9 positions matching TRBD2. This CDR3 spans 18 amino acids. V lost 5 bases, J lost 0 bases, and 12 bases stayed unmatched. Germline V lookup: CDR1 SGDLS, CDR2 YYNGEE. CDR3 sequence (DNA): TGTGCCAGCAGTGCTAGCGGGGAGTTTGACCCCTCCTACAATGAGCAGTTCTTC. Translation: CASSASGEFDPSYNEQFF.

This clone was seen more than once but under ten times. The chain has TRBV5-6 and TRBJ1-1; possible D gene TRBD1, 5 bases. This CDR3 spans 14 amino acids. V dropped 4 bases and J dropped 4 bases, with 14 bases sitting between them. Per germline, CDR1 SGHDT and CDR2 YYEEEE. Here the CDR3 reads CASSQVGGFTEAFF. For the CDR3, the DNA is TGTGCCAGCAGCCAGGTGGGGGGTTTCACTGAAGCTTTCTTT.

This clone was seen a handful of times. The V call is TRBV4-1, the J call TRBJ2-7; 11 bases line up with TRBD2. V lost 2 bases to trimming and J lost 4 bases; unmatched junction nucleotides: 7. The CDR3 is 16 residues long. Germline values: CDR1 MGHRA, CDR2 YSYEKL. The CDR3 loop is CASSQTMLAGGYEQYF. The CDR3 DNA is TGCGCCAGCAGCCAAACAATGCTAGCGGGGGGATACGAGCAGTACTTC.

This chain connects TRBV9 to TRBJ2-2; D might be TRBD2 (6 bases). Germline lookup yields CDR1 SGDLS and CDR2 YYNGEE. CDR3 length: 16 residues. Between the trimmed V and J ends, which lost 0 bases and 2 bases, there was a span of 11 bases. CDR3 residues: CASSVVSGVNTGELFF. For the CDR3, the DNA is TGTGCCAGCAGCGTAGTTTCGGGGGTCAACACCGGGGAGCTGTTTTTT.

The chain links TRBV6-6 to TRBJ2-3; D ambiguous. The CDR3 is 11 amino acids. CDR1 is MNHNY, CDR2 SVGAGI, per germline (reference sequence). V lost 2 bases to trimming and J lost 5 bases, with 2 bases between them. The CDR3 loop is CASSYGDTQYF. In DNA form, the CDR3 reads TGTGCCAGCAGTTACGGAGATACGCAGTATTTT.